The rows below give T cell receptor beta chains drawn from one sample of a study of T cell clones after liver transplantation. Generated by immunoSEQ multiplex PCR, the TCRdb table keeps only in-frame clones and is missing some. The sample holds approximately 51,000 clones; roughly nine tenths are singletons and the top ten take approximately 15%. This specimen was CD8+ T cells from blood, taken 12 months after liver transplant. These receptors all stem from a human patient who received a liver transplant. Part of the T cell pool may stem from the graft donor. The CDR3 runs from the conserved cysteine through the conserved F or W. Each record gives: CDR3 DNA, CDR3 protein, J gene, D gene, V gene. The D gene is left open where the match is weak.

CDR3nt: TGTGCCAGCAGTGAACTATACGCGGGAAACTACGAGCAGTACTTC
CDR3aa: CASSELYAGNYEQYF
j_gene: TRBJ2-7
d_gene: .
v_gene: TRBV6-1

CDR3nt: TGCAGCGTTGATCCAGCGGGCAATACCGGGGAGCTGTTTTTT
CDR3aa: CSVDPAGNTGELFF
j_gene: TRBJ2-2
d_gene: .
v_gene: TRBV29-1

CDR3nt: TGTGCCAGCTCACTTGAGCCTAGCATATCCCCTGAGCAGTTCTTC
CDR3aa: CASSLEPSISPEQFF
j_gene: TRBJ2-1
d_gene: .
v_gene: TRBV18

CDR3nt: TGTGCCAGCAGCTTAGGCCCAGGAAGAGGGGACTATGGCTACACCTTC
CDR3aa: CASSLGPGRGDYGYTF
j_gene: TRBJ1-2
d_gene: .
v_gene: TRBV7-2

CDR3nt: TGCGCCAGCAGCTTGGCCGGGGATACTAGCACAGATACGCAGTATTTT
CDR3aa: CASSLAGDTSTDTQYF
j_gene: TRBJ2-3
d_gene: .
v_gene: TRBV5-1

CDR3nt: TGTGCCAGCAGCCTTGGGGTAGCGGATAACTACGAGCAGTACTTC
CDR3aa: CASSLGVADNYEQYF
j_gene: TRBJ2-7
d_gene: .
v_gene: TRBV7-6

CDR3nt: TGTGCCAGCAGCTTCCGACAGGGGCAAGAGACCCAGTACTTC
CDR3aa: CASSFRQGQETQYF
j_gene: TRBJ2-5
d_gene: TRBD1
v_gene: TRBV7-9

CDR3nt: TGTGCTAGCAGCTTAGGTCCGGCGGGGGCCTACAATGAGCAGTTCTTC
CDR3aa: CASSLGPAGAYNEQFF
j_gene: TRBJ2-1
d_gene: TRBD2
v_gene: TRBV7-7

CDR3nt: TGTGCCAGCAGCCCCTCGGCGGCAGGGAACTATCGTAGCAGCGAGCAGTACTTC
CDR3aa: CASSPSAAGNYRSSEQYF
j_gene: TRBJ2-7
d_gene: .
v_gene: TRBV7-9

CDR3nt: TGTGCCAGCAGGAGGCCGGGGAACACTGAAGCTTTCTTT
CDR3aa: CASRRPGNTEAFF
j_gene: TRBJ1-1
d_gene: .
v_gene: TRBV6-1

CDR3nt: TGTGCCAGCAGTCCCTCTCCCGGACAGGGCTACGAGCAGTACTTC
CDR3aa: CASSPSPGQGYEQYF
j_gene: TRBJ2-7
d_gene: TRBD1
v_gene: TRBV27

CDR3nt: TGTGCCAGCAGTTTTGGCCACAACACTGAAGCTTTCTTT
CDR3aa: CASSFGHNTEAFF
j_gene: TRBJ1-1
d_gene: .
v_gene: TRBV28

CDR3nt: TGTGCCAGCCACGGGTCAGCCAAAAACATTCAATACTTC
CDR3aa: CASHGSAKNIQYF
j_gene: TRBJ2-4
d_gene: .
v_gene: TRBV5-4

CDR3nt: TGTGCCAGCAGCTTAGGACGGATCACTGAAGCTTTCTTT
CDR3aa: CASSLGRITEAFF
j_gene: TRBJ1-1
d_gene: .
v_gene: TRBV7-8

CDR3nt: TGCAGCGGATGGACTAGCGGTCTGTTGAGCTCCTACAATGAGCAGTTCTTC
CDR3aa: CSGWTSGLLSSYNEQFF
j_gene: TRBJ2-1
d_gene: TRBD2
v_gene: TRBV29-1